The rows below give T cell receptor beta chains drawn from one sample of a study of response to subunit inactivated influenza vaccine. TCRdb reanalysed the RT-PCR reads using MiXCR and keeps one entry per CDR3 protein. The sample shows about 500,000 distinct CDR3 sequences, about 15% of them seen only once. The sequencing used CD4+ T cells sorted from PBMCs, collected about 24 months after vaccination. Source of these receptors: a man between 50 and 69 years old who received an inactivated influenza vaccine. The CDR3 runs from the conserved cysteine through the conserved F or W. D genes are given only for firm matches. The size field is filled for only some rows; it gives once, few, many or a size class.

D gene	V gene	clone size	J gene	CDR3 protein	CDR3 DNA
TRBD2	TRBV7-2	many	TRBJ2-1	CASSKTGTSGGEQFF	TGTGCCAGCAGCAAGACCGGGACTAGCGGTGGTGAGCAGTTCTTC
TRBD1	TRBV2	NA	TRBJ2-7	CASRTGPHFSSYEQYF	TGTGCCAGTCGGACAGGGCCTCATTTTAGCTCCTACGAGCAGTACTTC
NA	TRBV7-2	many	TRBJ1-1	CASSKRYAFSGTEAFF	TGTGCCAGCAGCAAACGATACGCTTTCTCGGGCACTGAAGCTTTCTTT
NA	TRBV7-8	NA	TRBJ1-1	CAILDRNTEAFF	TGTGCCATTTTGGACAGGAACACTGAAGCTTTCTTT
TRBD2	TRBV5-1	NA	TRBJ2-3	CASSFDGGGSTDTQYF	TGCGCCAGCAGCTTTGACGGGGGAGGGAGCACAGATACGCAGTATTTT
TRBD1	TRBV27	NA	TRBJ1-1	CASRGTGSRTEAFF	TGTGCCAGCAGGGGGACAGGGTCTAGGACTGAAGCTTTCTTT
NA	TRBV19	few	TRBJ2-7	CASSDSGGTYEQYF	TGTGCCAGTAGTGATAGCGGAGGGACCTACGAGCAGTACTTC
TRBD2	TRBV25-1	NA	TRBJ2-7	CASSAVGGGRLTVHEQYF	TGTGCCAGCAGTGCCGTTGGCGGGGGGCGATTGACAGTCCACGAGCAGTACTTC
NA	TRBV20-1	NA	TRBJ1-1	CSAGAGWDTEAFF	TGCAGTGCTGGCGCAGGGTGGGACACTGAAGCTTTCTTT
TRBD1	TRBV5-6	few	TRBJ2-7	CASSLGGQGSSYEQYF	TGTGCCAGCAGCTTGGGGGGACAGGGGAGCTCCTACGAGCAGTACTTC
NA	TRBV20-1	NA	TRBJ2-3	CSARDMFLTDTQYF	TGCAGTGCCCGGGATATGTTCCTCACAGATACGCAGTATTTT
NA	TRBV6-2/TRBV6-3	few	TRBJ2-5	CASSSMAETQYF	TGTGCCAGCAGTTCCATGGCCGAGACCCAGTACTTC
NA	TRBV28	few	TRBJ1-1	CASSLLVPMNTEAFF	TGTGCCAGCAGTTTATTAGTCCCCATGAACACTGAAGCTTTCTTT
TRBD1	TRBV25-1	NA	TRBJ1-1	CASSESMTGGWTEAFF	TGTGCCAGCAGTGAATCCATGACAGGGGGCTGGACTGAAGCTTTCTTT
TRBD2	TRBV20-1	NA	TRBJ2-7	CSPRGDLSYEQYF	TGCAGCCCGCGGGGGGACCTCTCCTACGAGCAGTACTTC
NA	TRBV4-3	few	TRBJ1-1	CASSQEVRGSTEAFF	TGCGCCAGCAGCCAAGAAGTTCGGGGGAGTACTGAAGCTTTCTTT
NA	TRBV5-1	many	TRBJ1-4	CASSPGAGYEKLFF	TGCGCCAGCAGCCCGGGGGCAGGGTACGAAAAACTGTTTTTT
NA	TRBV29-1	few	TRBJ2-5	CSVEPQETQYF	TGCAGCGTTGAGCCCCAAGAGACCCAGTACTTC
TRBD1	TRBV29-1	few	TRBJ2-6	CSVGTGEGANVLTF	TGCAGCGTGGGGACAGGAGAAGGGGCCAACGTCCTGACTTTC
NA	TRBV20-1	many	TRBJ2-3	CSASRGSTDTQYF	TGCAGTGCTAGTCGAGGGAGCACAGATACGCAGTATTTT
TRBD1	TRBV7-9	NA	TRBJ1-4	CASSFRQGSTNEKLFF	TGTGCCAGCAGCTTCCGACAGGGGTCAACTAATGAAAAACTGTTTTTT
NA	TRBV11-2	many	TRBJ2-1	CASSLGGTPNEQFF	TGTGCCAGCAGCTTAGGTGGGACACCCAATGAGCAGTTCTTC
TRBD1	TRBV12-3/TRBV12-4	NA	TRBJ1-4	CASRPTGYEKLFF	TGTGCCAGCAGACCGACAGGGTACGAAAAACTGTTTTTT
TRBD2	TRBV11-2	few	TRBJ2-7	CASRNGLAGEQYF	TGTGCCAGCAGGAATGGACTAGCGGGTGAGCAGTACTTC
TRBD1	TRBV10-3	NA	TRBJ2-3	CAISDSRQGITDTQYF	TGTGCCATCAGTGACTCTAGACAGGGGATTACAGATACGCAGTATTTT
TRBD2	TRBV25-1	few	TRBJ2-5	CASLGASGTQETQYF	TGTGCCAGCCTAGGGGCTAGCGGAACCCAAGAGACCCAGTACTTC